The 5 T cell receptor beta chains presented below share a single source sample, sequenced in a study of Ad26.COV2.S vaccination and SARS-CoV-2 variants. The treatment denotes: approximately 18 received Ad26.COV2.S at low or high dose, single or two shots; about five received placebo; per-sample allocation not given. On day 63 after the first injection, vaccine and placebo recipients gave samples. Libraries were prepared by immunoSEQ multiplex PCR; TCRdb keeps only in-frame clonotypes and omits some of them. The table shows 400,000 to 450,000 clones, with approximately 90% occurring only once. Sequenced material: peripheral blood, taken in a trial of Ad26.COV2.S vaccine versus placebo. These TCRs come from a person between 18 and 59 years old who received the Ad26.COV2.S COVID-19 vaccine or a placebo.

V and J are TRBV5-4 and TRBJ1-6, with TRBD1 as a possible D gene (6 bases). The CDR3 is 14 residues long. The V and J ends lost 1 base and 17 bases respectively, with 19 bases between them. Looked up from germline, CDR1 is SGHNT and CDR2 is YYREEE (reference sequence). In DNA form, the CDR3 reads TGTGCCAGCAGCTTGTATCTGGGGGCAACAGAGGTCCACTTT. It encodes CASSLYLGATEVHF.

The chain couples TRBV30 to TRBJ2-4; D gene ambiguous. Per the germline V gene, CDR1 is GTSNPN and CDR2 is SVGIG (reference sequence). Trimming removed 0 bases from V and 4 bases from J, with 19 bases in between. The CDR3 contains 17 residues. CDR3 sequence (DNA): TGTGCCTGGAGTGTAGGGTTCCCGGTGGCGAGTAAAAACATTCAGTACTTC. This codes for CAWSVGFPVASKNIQYF.

The chain employs TRBV7-6 and TRBJ2-7; D perhaps matches TRBD2 (5 bases). Germline values: CDR1 SGHVS, CDR2 FNYEAQ. There are 12 residues in the CDR3. V was cut by 5 bases and J by 6 bases, with 11 bases left in between. The CDR3 protein is CASSLGSLEQYF. The CDR3 DNA follows: TGTGCCAGCAGCCTAGGGAGTCTCGAGCAGTACTTC.

This clone was recorded once. This chain connects TRBV28 to TRBJ2-7, with D hard to call. The germline V and J ends were trimmed by 6 bases and 4 bases, with 19 bases remaining between them. The CDR3 contains 15 residues. Germline CDR1 reads MDHEN; CDR2 reads SYDVKM. The CDR3 region has the DNA TGTGCCAGCAGCCCCCAAGGTCGGAGACCATACGAGCAGTACTTC. Its protein product is CASSPQGRRPYEQYF.

The chain couples TRBV6-2 or TRBV6-3 to TRBJ1-5; perhaps TRBD1 as D (6 bases). CDR3 length: 13 amino acids. In germline, CDR1 is MNHEY, CDR2 SVGEGT. Trimming pared 0 bases from V and 7 bases from J, leaving 7 bases between. The CDR3 DNA follows: TGTGCCAGCAGTTACTCGGGGGCACAGCCCCAGCATTTT. This codes for CASSYSGAQPQHF.